The 13 T cell receptor beta chains reported below all come from one sample, sequenced in a study of T cell clones after liver transplantation. This table comes from immunoSEQ multiplex PCR, and its TCRdb copy is limited to in-frame clones, with some not included. Of tens of thousands of clones in the sample, about two thirds were seen once. Sequenced material: CD4+ T cells from blood, taken before liver transplant. These receptors were taken from a human donor who received a liver transplant.

The chain combines TRBV28 with TRBJ1-4; TRBD1 might be the D (6 bases). The CDR3 is 13 amino acids. Germline V gene sequence: CDR1 MDHEN, CDR2 SYDVKM. The V and J ends lost 6 bases and 8 bases respectively, with 13 bases between them. CDR3 sequence: CASSKNQGEKLFF. As DNA, the CDR3 is TGTGCCAGCAGCAAAAATCAGGGGGAAAAACTGTTTTTT. Together with reference TRBV28 and TRBJ1-4, the CDR3 gives the full variable domain: DVKVTQSSRYLVKRTGEKVFLECVQDMDHENMFWYRQDPGLGLRLIYFSYDVKMKEKGDIPEGYSVSREKKERFSLILESASTNQTSMYLCASSKNQGEKLFFGSGTQLSVL.

The rearrangement uses TRBV2 and TRBJ1-5; TRBD1 is a possible D gene (6 bases). Germline loops: CDR1 SNHLY, CDR2 FYNNEI. Trimming pared 8 bases from V and 3 bases from J, leaving 8 bases between. The CDR3 runs 12 residues. The CDR3: CASSGDNQPQHF. As DNA, the CDR3 is TGTGCCAGCTCAGGGGACAATCAGCCCCAGCATTTT.

The chain recombines TRBV30 with TRBJ2-6; maybe TRBD2 (5 bases). From germline, CDR1 is GTSNPN and CDR2 SVGIG (reference sequence). V dropped 3 bases and J dropped 0 bases, with 12 bases sitting between them. This CDR3 is 16 amino acids long. CDR3 loop: CAWRRAGPSGANVLTF. For the CDR3, the DNA is TGTGCCTGGAGGAGGGCAGGTCCCTCTGGGGCCAACGTCCTGACTTTC.

The chain employs TRBV11-1 and TRBJ2-7; TRBD1 matches at 7 bases. V was pared by 5 bases and J by 2 bases, with 6 bases of the junction left unmatched. The CDR3 is made up of 14 amino acids. The germline CDR1 and CDR2 sequences are SGHAT and FQDESV (reference sequence). The CDR3, as DNA: TGTGCCAGCAGCCAATACAGGGGAGCCTACGAGCAGTACTTC. Translating gives CASSQYRGAYEQYF.

The chain is built from TRBV27 and TRBJ2-3; TRBD2 aligns across 9 bases. The CDR3 runs to 18 residues. Trimming cost V 6 bases and J 0 bases; bases outside gene matches: 13. Germline V CDR1 and CDR2: MNHEY, SMNVEV (reference sequence). The CDR3 here is CASSSPGLALTSTDTQYF. The CDR3, as DNA: TGTGCCAGCAGCAGCCCCGGACTAGCGTTAACTAGCACAGATACGCAGTATTTT.

This clone was detected only a few times. This chain uses TRBV11-3 with TRBJ1-6, with no clear D. Germline CDR1 is SGHNT and CDR2 is YENEEA. Trimming cost V 1 base and J 9 bases, with 7 bases left between them. The CDR3 runs to 13 residues. The CDR3 here is CASSLATGSPLHF. CDR3 coding DNA: TGTGCCAGCAGCTTAGCTACGGGTTCACCCCTCCACTTT.

This clone was detected many times. This rearrangement joins TRBV4-2 to TRBJ1-2; 11 bases agree with TRBD1. V lost 0 bases, J lost 3 bases, and 9 bases stayed unmatched. The CDR3 totals 18 residues. Germline V lookup: CDR1 LGHNA, CDR2 YNFKEQ. The CDR3 DNA reads TGTGCCAGCAGCCAAGATTTATCGGGACAGGGGGACCACTATGGCTACACCTTC. Its protein is CASSQDLSGQGDHYGYTF.

This clone was seen only once. The chain couples TRBV6-5 to TRBJ1-5; tentatively, D is TRBD1 (5 bases). The CDR3 sequence is 15 residues long. From germline, CDR1 is MNHEY and CDR2 SVGAGI. V lost 3 bases, J lost 5 bases, and 14 bases lay in between. The CDR3 bases are TGTGCCAGCAGTTATAGGCAGGGAGGCCATCAGCCCCAGCATTTT. This translates into CASSYRQGGHQPQHF.

This clone is a singleton in its sample. The CDR3 DNA reads as TGCAGCGTTGAGGAGCAACCCCAAACGGAGCAGTACTTC. This encodes CSVEEQPQTEQYF. The J gene is TRBJ2-7, the V gene TRBV29-1; D not certain. CDR3 size: 13 residues. The V end was cut by 3 bases, the J end by 7 bases, with 16 bases between. Germline-derived CDR1 and CDR2 are SQVTM and ANQGSEA.

V is TRBV18 and J is TRBJ1-5, with 8 bases identical to TRBD1. Trimming at V came to 2 bases and at J to 7 bases, leaving 16 bases not matched to a gene. The CDR3 runs to 18 residues. In germline, CDR1 is KGHSH, CDR2 LQKENI. The CDR3 region is CASSPSAPGQGSGQPQHF. CDR3 nucleotides: TGTGCCAGCTCACCATCGGCTCCCGGACAGGGATCGGGGCAGCCCCAGCATTTT.

This clone has just a few counts. V and J are TRBV6-1 and TRBJ1-4, with D possibly being TRBD1 (5 bases). The CDR3 has 18 residues. V was cut by 0 bases and J by 4 bases, with 18 bases left in between. Germline CDR1 MNHNS, CDR2 SASEGT. The CDR3 DNA follows: TGTGCCAGCAGTGAAGCGCGTAAGGGGTCCCCGTTTAATGAAAAACTGTTTTTT. It translates to CASSEARKGSPFNEKLFF.

The V gene is TRBV6-1, the J gene TRBJ2-2; weak D call: TRBD2 (5 bases). Trimming cost V 11 bases and J 7 bases, with 20 bases left between them. Per the germline V gene, CDR1 is MNHNS and CDR2 is SASEGT. The CDR3 has 14 residues. Here the CDR3 DNA reads TGTGCCTCGGCCCTTACAGCGGAAATCGGGGAGCTGTTTTTT. Encoded protein: CASALTAEIGELFF.

There are a few counts of this clone. This sequence joins TRBV28 and TRBJ1-2; TRBD1 might be the D (6 bases). The ends were cut back, 8 bases at V and 0 bases at J, with 19 bases in the middle. The CDR3 length is 16 residues. Germline CDR1 reads MDHEN; CDR2 reads SYDVKM. The CDR3 spells CASWAPGHGPNYGYTF. The CDR3 DNA follows: TGTGCCAGCTGGGCCCCGGGACACGGACCTAACTATGGCTACACCTTC.